This T cell receptor (beta chain) comes out of a study of blood T cell repertoires in COVID-19. The trim removed 0 bases at V and 6 bases at J, leaving 14 bases unmatched. The CDR3 consists of 19 residues. Germline-derived CDR1 and CDR2 are SGHRS and YFSETQ. The table came from immunoSEQ multiplex PCR; TCRdb's copy has only in-frame clones and leaves some out. This sample has about 100,000 clones, with approximately 81% found just once. This receptor was taken from a human donor in a cohort sampled during active COVID-19. The chain joins TRBV5-1 to TRBJ2-1; 11 nucleotides agree with TRBD2. Sequencing input: peripheral blood. The CDR3 here is CASSLGPLLAGGWGNEQFF. CDR3 DNA sequence: TGCGCCAGCAGCTTGGGACCCCTTCTAGCGGGGGGCTGGGGCAATGAGCAGTTCTTC.